These 10 T cell receptor beta chains share one sample of origin, sequenced in a study of T cell responses to AZD1222 COVID-19 vaccine. Sequencing used immunoSEQ multiplex PCR; TCRdb keeps in-frame clones, though not all of them. The sample contains about 170,000 clones, 85% to 90% of which appear only once. Sequenced material: peripheral blood, taken 28 days after the second dose of the MenACWY control vaccine. The receptor set was obtained from an adult who received the MenACWY meningococcal vaccine as a control.

The chain employs TRBV7-2 and TRBJ1-3, with D hard to call. The CDR3 totals 16 residues. Germline V gives CDR1 SGHTA, CDR2 FQGNSA. V lost 7 bases and J lost 0, with 16 bases in between. Here the CDR3 reads CASIRPTAFSGNTIYF. The CDR3 coding sequence is TGTGCCAGCATACGGCCGACTGCCTTCTCTGGAAACACCATATATTTT.

This chain connects TRBV11-3 to TRBJ2-1; D gene unclear. The germline gives CDR1 SGHNT, CDR2 YENEEA. This CDR3 spans 13 amino acids. V dropped 4 bases and J dropped 8 bases, with 12 bases sitting between them. The CDR3 is CASSYSGVYEQFF. DNA of the CDR3: TGTGCCAGCAGCTACTCTGGCGTTTATGAGCAGTTCTTC.

CDR3 sequence: CASSLAGTQETQYF. The CDR3 bases are TGTGCCAGCAGCTTGGCTGGCACGCAAGAGACCCAGTACTTC. V gene TRBV5-6 combines with J gene TRBJ2-5; D not certain. This CDR3 spans 14 amino acids. The V end lost 0 bases, the J end lost 2 bases, and 8 bases lay between the germline ends. In germline, CDR1 is SGHDT, CDR2 YYEEEE.

The V gene is TRBV19, the J gene TRBJ2-1, with 7 positions matching TRBD1. After removal of 5 bases from V and 7 bases from J, the junction contained 8 bases not matched to a gene. Germline-derived CDR1 and CDR2 are LNHDA and SQIVND (reference sequence). This CDR3 region has 14 residues. The CDR3 loop reads CASSGSIQGNEQFF. CDR3 DNA sequence: TGTGCCAGTAGTGGCAGTATACAGGGGAATGAGCAGTTCTTC.

The rearrangement joins TRBV9 to TRBJ1-2, with D perhaps TRBD1 (6 bases). Germline V lookup: CDR1 SGDLS, CDR2 YYNGEE. This CDR3 has 15 amino acids. Trimming left V 3 bases short and J 4 bases short, with 16 bases between. The DNA of the CDR3 is TGTGCCAGCAGCGCGGGAGGGGGGGATGGCTATGGCTACACCTTC. This codes for CASSAGGGDGYGYTF.

The rearrangement joins TRBV2 to TRBJ2-7; 7 bases are a match to TRBD1. Germline loops: CDR1 SNHLY, CDR2 FYNNEI. V lost 9 bases to trimming and J lost 2 bases; unmatched junction nucleotides: 7. The CDR3 has 13 amino acids. CDR3 sequence reads: CARESGTAYEQYF. CDR3 DNA sequence: TGTGCCAGGGAGTCCGGGACAGCCTACGAGCAGTACTTC.

The chain has TRBV5-1 and TRBJ1-1; a possible D gene is TRBD1 (5 bases). This CDR3 contains 14 residues. Germline V lookup: CDR1 SGHRS, CDR2 YFSETQ. The germline V and J ends were trimmed by 3 bases and 0 bases, with 9 bases remaining between them. The CDR3 sequence is CASSSRGLNTEAFF. As DNA, the CDR3 is TGCGCCAGCAGCTCAAGGGGCTTGAACACTGAAGCTTTCTTT.

This chain connects TRBV27 to TRBJ2-2; 11 positions agree with TRBD2. Trimming at V came to 5 bases and at J to 6 bases, leaving 2 bases not matched to a gene. Per germline, CDR1 MNHEY and CDR2 SMNVEV (reference sequence). CDR3 length: 14 residues. CDR3 loop: CASSPSGRSGELFF. Written as DNA, the CDR3 is TGTGCCAGCAGTCCTAGCGGGAGGTCCGGGGAGCTGTTTTTT.

The rearrangement links TRBV30 to TRBJ1-1; D is undetermined. The ends were cut back, 2 bases at V and 8 bases at J, with 27 bases in the middle. The CDR3 length is 17 residues. The germline V gene encodes CDR1 GTSNPN and CDR2 SVGIG (reference sequence). CDR3 bases: TGTGCCTGGAGTCCCTACCTTGGGCAGGTGGGTCGGGCCGAAGCTTTCTTT. Its translation: CAWSPYLGQVGRAEAFF.

The chain is built from TRBV6-5 and TRBJ1-2, with 7 bases matching TRBD1. CDR1 and CDR2 (germline): MNHEY, SVGAGI. There are 15 residues in the CDR3. J lost 6 bases, V lost 7 bases, and 14 bases had no gene match. The CDR3 DNA reads TGTGCCAGCATGACAGGGAAGGAGCGTATGGATGGCTACACCTTC. It encodes CASMTGKERMDGYTF.